The 5 T cell receptor beta chains presented below share a single source sample, sequenced in a study of response to subunit inactivated influenza vaccine. A single record per CDR3 protein comes from TCRdb applying MiXCR to the RT-PCR reads. The sample includes 650,000 or so distinct CDR3 sequences, approximately 14% of them seen just once. Sequences were derived from PBMCs from blood, sampled 14 to 15 days before vaccination. The source of these receptors is a man aged 50 to 60 who received an inactivated influenza vaccine.

As to this clonotype: A much larger clone lies a single base off, so this may be a read error. V and J are TRBV12-1 and TRBJ2-3. TRBV12-1 constitutes a pseudogene. This CDR3 spans 15 amino acids. In DNA, the CDR3 is TGTGCCAGCAGCTTTGCGACGGCAGTCACAGATACGCAGTATTTT. Residues: CASSFATAVTDTQYF.

The V and J genes are TRBV4-3 and TRBJ2-7, with D possibly being TRBD1 or TRBD2 (5 bases each). V gave up 0 bases and J gave up 4 bases, with 16 bases separating them. The CDR3 length is 16 residues. Germline V gene lookup returns CDR1 LGHNA and CDR2 YSLEER. The chain's CDR3 is CASSQDRSGSKYEQYF. CDR3 coding DNA: TGCGCCAGCAGCCAAGATCGTTCAGGGAGTAAGTACGAGCAGTACTTC.

In this sample, this clonotype turned up a few times. The V call is TRBV29-1, the J call TRBJ2-1, with D possibly being TRBD2 (5 bases). The V and J ends lost 7 bases and 5 bases respectively, with 9 bases between them. This CDR3 comprises 11 residues. Germline CDR1 SQVTM, CDR2 ANQGSEA. The CDR3 protein is CSASTNNEQFF. The CDR3 DNA is TGCAGCGCCTCGACTAACAATGAGCAGTTCTTC.

The rearrangement uses TRBV15 and TRBJ2-7; D is undetermined. Per germline, CDR1 LNHNV and CDR2 YYDKDF (reference sequence). CDR3 length: 13 residues. The V and J ends lost 8 bases and 0 bases respectively, with 11 bases between them. The CDR3 sequence is CATAPDVSYEQYF. CDR3 DNA: TGTGCCACCGCCCCGGACGTCTCCTACGAGCAGTACTTC.

V is TRBV4-1 and J is TRBJ2-4; either TRBD1 or TRBD2 may supply D (5 bases each). V lost 4 bases and J lost 1, with 14 bases in between. This CDR3 region has 16 residues. Germline V gene sequence: CDR1 MGHRA, CDR2 YSYEKL. CDR3 in DNA: TGCGCCAGCAGCCGGGTGCGAGGGGAGGCCAAAAACATTCAGTACTTC. Translated, it gives CASSRVRGEAKNIQYF.